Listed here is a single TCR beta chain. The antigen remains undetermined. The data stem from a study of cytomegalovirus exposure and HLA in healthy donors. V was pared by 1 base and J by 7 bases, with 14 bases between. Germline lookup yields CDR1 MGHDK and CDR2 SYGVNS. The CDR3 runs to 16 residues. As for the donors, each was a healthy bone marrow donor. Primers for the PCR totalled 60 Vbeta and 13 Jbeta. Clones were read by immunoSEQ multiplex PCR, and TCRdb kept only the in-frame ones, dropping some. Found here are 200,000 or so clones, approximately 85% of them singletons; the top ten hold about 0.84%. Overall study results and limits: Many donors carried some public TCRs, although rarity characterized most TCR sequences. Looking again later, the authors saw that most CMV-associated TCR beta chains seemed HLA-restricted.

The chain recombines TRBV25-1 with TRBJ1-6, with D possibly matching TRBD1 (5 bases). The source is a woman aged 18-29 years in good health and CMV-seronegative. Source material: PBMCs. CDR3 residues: CASSESPGVGNSPLHF. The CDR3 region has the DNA TGTGCCAGCAGTGAATCCCCGGGGGTAGGGAATTCACCCCTCCACTTT.